This is a list of T cell receptor beta chains from one sample in a study of blood T cell repertoires in COVID-19. Clones were sequenced by immunoSEQ multiplex PCR, and TCRdb holds only the in-frame ones, with some missing. The table lists roughly 120,000 clones, 70% to 85% of them singletons. The material sequenced was peripheral blood. These receptors were collected from a man in his 70s with active or convalescent COVID-19. The CDR3 runs from the conserved cysteine through the conserved F or W. A D gene is named only where the DNA matches it firmly. The size entry is marked missing in some rows and otherwise reads once, few, many or a size class.

D | size | J | V | DNA | CDR3
TRBD1 | NA | TRBJ1-5 | TRBV18 | TGTGCCAGCTCATCAGGACAGGGTCACAATCAGCCCCAGCATTTT | CASSSGQGHNQPQHF
TRBD2 | NA | TRBJ2-1 | TRBV6-1 | TGTGCCAGCAGTGAGTTTGGCGGGGGGGAGGATGAGCAGTTCTTC | CASSEFGGGEDEQFF
NA | few | TRBJ2-1 | TRBV4-2 | TGTGCCAGCAGCCATCCGGGGGTCTATGAGCAGTTCTTC | CASSHPGVYEQFF
TRBD1 | NA | TRBJ1-1 | TRBV6-1 | TGTGCCAGCATCCACCGGGACAGGAACACTGAAGCTTTCTTT | CASIHRDRNTEAFF
NA | NA | TRBJ1-1 | TRBV25-1 | TGTGCCAGCAGTGACCCTGGGGGGGCCACTGAAGCTTTCTTT | CASSDPGGATEAFF
NA | NA | TRBJ1-1 | TRBV28 | TGTGCCAGCAGGCAGGGGAGCGTCACTGAAGCTTTCTTT | CASRQGSVTEAFF
NA | few | TRBJ1-2 | TRBV29-1 | TGCACCTGCAGTGGGGCAGACTATGGCTACACCTTC | CTCSGADYGYTF
NA | NA | TRBJ1-1 | TRBV12-3/TRBV12-4 | TGTGCCAGCAGTAACTTAAGAGCTACTGAAGCTTTCTTT | CASSNLRATEAFF
TRBD1 | NA | TRBJ1-2 | TRBV9 | TGTGCCAGCAGCGGCACAGGGGGCCCACCTAACTATGGCTACACCTTC | CASSGTGGPPNYGYTF
NA | NA | TRBJ1-5 | TRBV5-5 | TGTGCCAGCAGTCAGGTCCTCCGAGGGTCCCAGCATTTT | CASSQVLRGSQHF
NA | NA | TRBJ1-1 | TRBV5-4 | TGTGCCAGCAGCTTGGTGGGCACGAACACTGAAGCTTTCTTT | CASSLVGTNTEAFF
NA | NA | TRBJ2-7 | TRBV2 | TGTGCCAGCAGTGCGGCCTACGAGCAGTACTTC | CASSAAYEQYF
TRBD2 | NA | TRBJ2-5 | TRBV19 | TGTGCCAGTAGGAGACTAGCGGGAGGGCCCGAAGAGACCCAGTACTTC | CASRRLAGGPEETQYF
TRBD1 | once | TRBJ2-3 | TRBV19 | TGTGCCAGTAAGGAAATTGGGACAGGGGCCTCCACAGATACGCAGTATTTT | CASKEIGTGASTDTQYF
TRBD2 | NA | TRBJ2-1 | TRBV5-4 | TGTGCCAGCAGCTCATGGACTAGCGGAGACAATGAGCAGTTCTTC | CASSSWTSGDNEQFF
TRBD1 | few | TRBJ2-1 | TRBV7-3 | TGTGCCAGCAGCTTAAGCCCCCCGCGGACAGGGCGCAATGAGCAGTTCTTC | CASSLSPPRTGRNEQFF
NA | NA | TRBJ1-3 | TRBV30 | TGTGCCTGGAGTGTATTACAGGGCAGAAACACCATATATTTT | CAWSVLQGRNTIYF
NA | NA | TRBJ1-4 | TRBV4-2 | TGTGCCAGCAGCCAAATAGACCCGGGATCTCGTGAAAAACTGTTTTTT | CASSQIDPGSREKLFF
NA | NA | TRBJ1-1 | TRBV9 | TGTGCCAGCAGCGTAGCAGAGGGGAGGGGGACTGAAGCTTTCTTT | CASSVAEGRGTEAFF
TRBD2 | NA | TRBJ2-3 | TRBV5-6 | TGTGCCAGCAGATCGAGACTAGCGGGAGCAGATACGCAGTATTTT | CASRSRLAGADTQYF
TRBD1 | NA | TRBJ1-2 | TRBV27 | TGTGCCAGCAGTATCACCGGGACAGGGATTTCCTATGGCTACACCTTC | CASSITGTGISYGYTF
NA | NA | TRBJ2-1 | TRBV24-1 | TGTGCCACCAGTGACACCGGGACTGCATACAATGAGCAGTTCTTC | CATSDTGTAYNEQFF
TRBD1 | NA | TRBJ1-1 | TRBV3-1/TRBV3-2 | TGTGCCAGCAGTCCGGTACCGGGACAGATAACCACTGAAGCTTTCTTT | CASSPVPGQITTEAFF
NA | NA | TRBJ2-7 | TRBV15 | TGTGCCACCAGCAACCTAGGGGACACCTCCTACGAGCAGTACTTC | CATSNLGDTSYEQYF
NA | few | TRBJ1-2 | TRBV6-5 | TGTGCCAGCAGTTACCTCGGGGGGGCGGACTATGGCTACACCTTC | CASSYLGGADYGYTF
TRBD1 | NA | TRBJ1-5 | TRBV19 | TGTGCCAGTAGTACTCTGGTGACAGGGAGTAATCAGCCCCAGCATTTT | CASSTLVTGSNQPQHF
NA | NA | TRBJ2-1 | TRBV14 | TGTGCCAGCAGCCAACCAGGGCACTACAATGAGCAGTTCTTC | CASSQPGHYNEQFF
NA | NA | TRBJ1-1 | TRBV3-1/TRBV3-2 | TGTGCCAGCAGCCTCGGAAGCGAGAACACTGAAGCTTTCTTT | CASSLGSENTEAFF
NA | NA | TRBJ1-1 | TRBV10-3 | TGTGCCATCAACTCCCAGGGGACGGCGAACACTGAAGCTTTCTTT | CAINSQGTANTEAFF
TRBD1 | NA | TRBJ1-2 | TRBV7-2 | TGTGCCAGCAAGGGACAGGAGTATGGCTACACCTTC | CASKGQEYGYTF
NA | once | TRBJ2-7 | TRBV11-2 | TGTGCCAGCAGCTTGGGGCGGGAATCCTACGAGCAGTACTTC | CASSLGRESYEQYF
NA | NA | TRBJ2-3 | TRBV7-2 | TGTGCCAGCAGCCGCGGTCGGGATACGCAGTATTTT | CASSRGRDTQYF
TRBD1 | once | TRBJ1-3 | TRBV6-1 | TGTGCCAGCAGTGTAACAGGGGGTCGCTCTGGAAACACCATATATTTT | CASSVTGGRSGNTIYF
TRBD1 | NA | TRBJ1-1 | TRBV2 | TGTGCCAGCAGTGAAGGGACAGGGGGTGTAGGCACTGAAGCTTTCTTT | CASSEGTGGVGTEAFF
TRBD2 | NA | TRBJ2-7 | TRBV7-8 | TGTGCCAGCAGCCATACAGGGACTAGCGGGATCTACGAGCAGTACTTC | CASSHTGTSGIYEQYF
NA | once | TRBJ1-2 | TRBV15 | TGTGCCACCAGCAGAGATTTAGACAGAGCTAACTATGGCTACACCTTC | CATSRDLDRANYGYTF
TRBD1 | NA | TRBJ1-5 | TRBV19 | TGTGCCAGTAGTATTGTTGGACAGGGCGATCAGCCCCAGCATTTT | CASSIVGQGDQPQHF
NA | NA | TRBJ2-7 | TRBV28 | TGTGCCAGCAGTAGGGTCACAGGGTTCTCCTCCTACGAGCAGTACTTC | CASSRVTGFSSYEQYF
NA | NA | TRBJ1-2 | TRBV6-5 | TGTGCCAGCAGGACAGTTGGGAGGGACGCCCACGTCTTC | CASRTVGRDAHVF
TRBD2 | NA | TRBJ2-3 | TRBV9 | TGTGCCAGCAGCGAGCGGGAGAGCACAGATACGCAGTATTTT | CASSERESTDTQYF
NA | NA | TRBJ2-5 | TRBV15 | TGTGCCACCAGCAGACGACAGGGAGGTATTGAGACCCAGTACTTC | CATSRRQGGIETQYF
NA | NA | TRBJ2-3 | TRBV5-6 | TGTGCCAGCAACCTCAAAGCGGTCTCTCGCACAGATACGCAGTATTTT | CASNLKAVSRTDTQYF
TRBD2 | NA | TRBJ2-7 | TRBV2 | TGTGCCAGCAGCGGAACTAGCGGGAGCTCCTACGAGCAGTACTTC | CASSGTSGSSYEQYF
TRBD1 | NA | TRBJ1-3 | TRBV6-5 | TGTGCCAGCAGCACACAGGGGTCTGGAAACACCATATATTTT | CASSTQGSGNTIYF
TRBD1 | NA | TRBJ2-3 | TRBV11-2 | TGTGCCAGCAGCTTCCCGGGACAGCGCACAGATACGCAGTATTTT | CASSFPGQRTDTQYF
NA | once | TRBJ2-2 | TRBV10-2 | TGCGCCAGCTCCAGGGGGGCGGAGAGCAACGGGGAGCTGTTTTTT | CASSRGAESNGELFF
TRBD1 | NA | TRBJ1-4 | TRBV28 | TGTGCCAGCAGTTTGGGACAGGGGAAAGCAACTAATGAAAAACTGTTTTTT | CASSLGQGKATNEKLFF
NA | NA | TRBJ2-3 | TRBV21-1 | TGTGCCAGCAGCCTGTCCCTGACAGGGGGGGGCACAGATACGCAGTATTTT | CASSLSLTGGGTDTQYF
NA | NA | TRBJ1-5 | TRBV19 | TGTGCCAGTAGCCACAGGCCTGGGGTACAGCCCCAGCATTTT | CASSHRPGVQPQHF
NA | NA | TRBJ2-1 | TRBV5-1 | TGCGCCAGCAGTTATGGGACTGGGCAGACTTATGAGCAGTTCTTC | CASSYGTGQTYEQFF